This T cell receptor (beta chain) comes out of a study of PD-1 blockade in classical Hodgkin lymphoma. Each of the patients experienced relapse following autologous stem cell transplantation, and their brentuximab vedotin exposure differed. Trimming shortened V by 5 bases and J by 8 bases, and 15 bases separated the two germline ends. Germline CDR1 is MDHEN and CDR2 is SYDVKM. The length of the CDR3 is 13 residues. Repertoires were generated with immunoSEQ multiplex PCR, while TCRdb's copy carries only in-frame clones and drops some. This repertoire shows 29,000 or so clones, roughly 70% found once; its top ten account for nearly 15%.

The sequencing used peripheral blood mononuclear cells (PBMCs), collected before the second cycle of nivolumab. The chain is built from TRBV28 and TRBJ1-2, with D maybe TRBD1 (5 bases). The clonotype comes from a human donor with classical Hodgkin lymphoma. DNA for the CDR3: TGTGCCAGCAGTGGAATCGGGGGTCGGGGCTACACCTTC. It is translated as CASSGIGGRGYTF.